The source of this TCR beta chain is a study of cytomegalovirus exposure and HLA in healthy donors. V trimming: 2 bases; J trimming: 1 base; junction bases outside the gene matches: 10. The CDR3 loop spans 18 amino acids. Germline assignment: CDR1 SGHRS and CDR2 YFSETQ. The PCR used 60 Vbeta and 13 Jbeta primers. This table comes from immunoSEQ multiplex PCR, and its TCRdb copy is limited to in-frame clones, with some not included. The sample table sets out roughly 120,000 clones. In the case of this clone: Its antigen is still unknown.

The study, taken as a whole, reports: In vitro data verified a few CMV-associated chains as specific for CMV antigens. Earlier findings revealed that most TCR beta V segments proved productive either about 87% or about 30% of the time.

The TCR sequence derives from a man under 40 in good health and CMV-seronegative. The chain carries TRBV5-1 and TRBJ2-2; TRBD2 matches 8 bases. The sequenced sample was PBMCs. This chain's CDR3 is CASSLWMRSGVNTGELFF. The CDR3 DNA follows: TGCGCCAGCAGCTTATGGATGCGTAGCGGGGTGAACACCGGGGAGCTGTTTTTT.